This T cell receptor beta chain comes out of a study of T cell repertoires in cytomegalovirus infection. Across the study: CMV infection plus the matching HLA type was flagged by public TCR beta signatures.

Findings and caveats of the study: Clonotypes of TCR beta that were HLA-C-restricted and CMV-specific dominated the ex vivo response. Pooled public TCR beta family frequency picked out CMV carriers with the relevant HLA.

V lost 6 bases, J lost 0 bases, and 6 bases lay in between. Germline V CDR1 and CDR2: MNHEY, SVGEGT. The CDR3 length is 14 residues. This clonotype is medium-sized (0.01 to 0.1%) in the sample. Its antigen remains unknown. MiXCR was run by TCRdb on the reads, yielding one entry per CDR3 protein. The profile covers about 770,000 distinct CDR3 sequences, with 25% to 35% appearing a single time and roughly 13% taken by the ten largest. Here the sequenced sample was cultured CD8+ T cells from PBMCs, taken from culture after CMV antigen stimulation. The source is a human donor in good health (CMV status not recorded). Some clones in this sample may be carry-over from other donors' samples. V is TRBV6-2 or TRBV6-3 and J is TRBJ1-6; D remains unclear. The DNA of the CDR3 is TGTGCCAGCAGCTGGAGCTCCTATAATTCACCCCTCCACTTT. This encodes CASSWSSYNSPLHF.